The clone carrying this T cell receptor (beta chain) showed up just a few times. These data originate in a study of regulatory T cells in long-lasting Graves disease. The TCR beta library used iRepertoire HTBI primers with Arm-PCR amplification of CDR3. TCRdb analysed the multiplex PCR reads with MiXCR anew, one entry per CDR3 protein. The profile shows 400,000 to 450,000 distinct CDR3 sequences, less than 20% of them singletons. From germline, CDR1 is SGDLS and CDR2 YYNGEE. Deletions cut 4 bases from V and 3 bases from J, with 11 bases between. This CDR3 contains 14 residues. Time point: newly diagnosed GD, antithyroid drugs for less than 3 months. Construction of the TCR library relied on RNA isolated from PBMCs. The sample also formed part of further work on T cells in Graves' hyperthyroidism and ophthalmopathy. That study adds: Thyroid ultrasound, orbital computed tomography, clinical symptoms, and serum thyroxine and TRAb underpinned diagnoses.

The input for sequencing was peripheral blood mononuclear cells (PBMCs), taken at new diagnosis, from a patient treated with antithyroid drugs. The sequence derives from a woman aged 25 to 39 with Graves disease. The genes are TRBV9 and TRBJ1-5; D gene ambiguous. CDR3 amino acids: CASSPFTLNQPQHF. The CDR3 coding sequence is TGTGCCAGCAGCCCATTCACCCTCAATCAGCCCCAGCATTTT.